These T cell receptor beta chains were read from a single sample in a study of glioma-infiltrating T cells. Via MiXCR, TCRdb re-called the multiplex PCR reads, giving one row per CDR3 protein. The repertoire holds around 190,000 distinct CDR3 sequences, with over 40% as singletons. Sequencing input: glioma tissue, nonneoplastic brain tissue, or PBMCs (not recorded which). These receptors were taken from a human donor with low-grade glioma or glioblastoma, undergoing nonglioma brain surgery, or in good health (not recorded which). The CDR3 runs from the conserved cysteine through the conserved F or W. The order of the fields is J gene, D gene, clone size, V gene, CDR3 protein, CDR3 DNA. A D gene is named only where the DNA matches it firmly. Clone size, where shown, is once, few, many, or a class for clones that have expanded.

j_call: TRBJ2-3; d_call: NA; clone_size: many; v_call: TRBV7-2; cdr3_aa: CASSLVASSTDTQYF; cdr3_nt: TGTGCCAGCAGCTTAGTAGCGTCTAGCACAGATACGCAGTATTTT
j_call: TRBJ1-1; d_call: NA; clone_size: many; v_call: TRBV5-4; cdr3_aa: CASSSYINTEAFF; cdr3_nt: TGTGCCAGCAGCTCCTACATAAACACTGAAGCTTTCTTT
j_call: TRBJ2-7; d_call: NA; clone_size: NA; v_call: TRBV2; cdr3_aa: CASSEHESESGPEQYF; cdr3_nt: TGTGCCAGCAGTGAGCATGAGAGTGAATCTGGGCCTGAGCAGTACTTC
j_call: TRBJ2-7; d_call: TRBD2; clone_size: NA; v_call: TRBV12-3/TRBV12-4; cdr3_aa: CASSFRGSPPYEKYF; cdr3_nt: TGTGCCAGCAGTTTTCGCGGGAGTCCTCCCTACGAGAAGTACTTC
j_call: TRBJ1-2; d_call: TRBD1; clone_size: NA; v_call: TRBV2; cdr3_aa: CASTWDREGYTF; cdr3_nt: TGTGCCAGCACTTGGGACAGGGAAGGCTACACCTTC
j_call: TRBJ2-5; d_call: TRBD1; clone_size: few; v_call: TRBV29-1; cdr3_aa: CSTRTGQETQYF; cdr3_nt: TGCAGCACCCGGACAGGGCAAGAGACCCAGTACTTC
j_call: TRBJ2-7; d_call: NA; clone_size: many; v_call: TRBV27; cdr3_aa: CASSSGATYEQYF; cdr3_nt: TGTGCCAGCAGTTCGGGCGCCACCTACGAGCAGTACTTC
j_call: TRBJ2-5; d_call: NA; clone_size: NA; v_call: TRBV7-9; cdr3_aa: CASSFSDDQETQYF; cdr3_nt: TGTGCCAGCAGCTTCAGTGACGACCAAGAGACCCAGTACTTC
j_call: TRBJ2-7; d_call: TRBD1; clone_size: NA; v_call: TRBV5-1; cdr3_aa: CASRPGTGTYEQYF; cdr3_nt: TGCGCCAGCAGACCCGGGACAGGGACCTACGAGCAGTACTTC
j_call: TRBJ1-5; d_call: TRBD1; clone_size: many; v_call: TRBV28; cdr3_aa: CASNRETGQGNQPQHF; cdr3_nt: TGTGCCAGCAACCGAGAGACGGGACAGGGGAATCAGCCCCAGCATTTT
j_call: TRBJ2-1; d_call: TRBD2; clone_size: many; v_call: TRBV19; cdr3_aa: CASSIAGGPYNEQFF; cdr3_nt: TGTGCCAGTAGTATAGCGGGAGGGCCGTACAATGAGCAGTTCTTC
j_call: TRBJ1-3; d_call: NA; clone_size: many; v_call: TRBV20-1; cdr3_aa: CSARVAPNSGNTIYF; cdr3_nt: TGCAGTGCTAGAGTTGCCCCTAACTCTGGAAACACCATATATTTT
j_call: TRBJ2-1; d_call: NA; clone_size: few; v_call: TRBV2; cdr3_aa: CASSAYTTYNEQFF; cdr3_nt: TGTGCCAGCAGTGCTTACACTACTTACAATGAGCAGTTCTTC
j_call: TRBJ2-2; d_call: TRBD2; clone_size: many; v_call: TRBV6-1; cdr3_aa: CASSESSGVNTGELFF; cdr3_nt: TGTGCCAGCAGTGAATCTAGCGGAGTCAACACCGGGGAGCTGTTTTTT
j_call: TRBJ1-6; d_call: TRBD1; clone_size: NA; v_call: TRBV25-1; cdr3_aa: CASSVQGDYNSPIHF; cdr3_nt: TGTGCCAGCAGTGTCCAGGGGGACTATAATTCACCCATCCACTTT